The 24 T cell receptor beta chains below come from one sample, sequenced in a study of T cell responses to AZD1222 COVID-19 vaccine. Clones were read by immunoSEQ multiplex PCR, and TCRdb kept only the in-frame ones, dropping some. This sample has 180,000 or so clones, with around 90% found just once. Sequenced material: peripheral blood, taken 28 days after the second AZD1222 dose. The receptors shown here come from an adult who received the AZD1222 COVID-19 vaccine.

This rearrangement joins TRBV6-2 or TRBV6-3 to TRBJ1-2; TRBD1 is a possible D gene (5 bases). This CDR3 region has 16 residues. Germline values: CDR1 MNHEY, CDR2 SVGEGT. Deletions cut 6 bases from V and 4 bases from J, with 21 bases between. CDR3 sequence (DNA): TGTGCCAGCAGGCCTACCACAGCGCCGGGGGGCTATGGCTACACCTTC. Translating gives CASRPTTAPGGYGYTF.

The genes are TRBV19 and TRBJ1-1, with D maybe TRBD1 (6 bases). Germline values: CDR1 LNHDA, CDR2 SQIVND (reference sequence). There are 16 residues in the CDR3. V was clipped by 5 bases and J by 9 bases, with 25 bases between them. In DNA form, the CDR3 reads TGTGCCAGTAGTGTTGGGCGAAGGGGGGACGGGGGTCAAGCTTTCTTT. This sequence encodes CASSVGRRGDGGQAFF.

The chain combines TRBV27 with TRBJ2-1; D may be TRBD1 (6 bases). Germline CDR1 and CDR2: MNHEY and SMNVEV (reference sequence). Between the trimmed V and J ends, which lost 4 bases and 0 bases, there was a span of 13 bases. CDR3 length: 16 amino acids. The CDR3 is CASSSYRVSSYNEQFF. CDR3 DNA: TGTGCCAGCAGTTCGTACAGGGTTAGCTCCTACAATGAGCAGTTCTTC.

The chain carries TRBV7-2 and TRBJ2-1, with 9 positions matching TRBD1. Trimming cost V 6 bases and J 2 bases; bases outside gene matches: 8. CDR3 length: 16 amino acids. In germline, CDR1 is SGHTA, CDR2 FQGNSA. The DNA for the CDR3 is TGTGCCAGCAGGCTTCAGACAGGGGGTCCCTACAATGAGCAGTTCTTC. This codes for CASRLQTGGPYNEQFF.

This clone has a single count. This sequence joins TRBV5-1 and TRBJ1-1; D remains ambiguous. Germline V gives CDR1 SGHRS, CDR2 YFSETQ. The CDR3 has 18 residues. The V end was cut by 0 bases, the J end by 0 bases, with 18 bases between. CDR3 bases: TGCGCCAGCAGCTTGGTTAACCCGTCAGTAATCGTGAACACTGAAGCTTTCTTT. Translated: CASSLVNPSVIVNTEAFF. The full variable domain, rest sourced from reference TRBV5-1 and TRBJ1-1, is KAGVTQTPRYLIKTRGQQVTLSCSPISGHRSVSWYQQTPGQGLQFLFEYFSETQRNKGNFPGRFSGRQFSNSRSEMNVSTLELGDSALYLCASSLVNPSVIVNTEAFFGQGTRLTVV.

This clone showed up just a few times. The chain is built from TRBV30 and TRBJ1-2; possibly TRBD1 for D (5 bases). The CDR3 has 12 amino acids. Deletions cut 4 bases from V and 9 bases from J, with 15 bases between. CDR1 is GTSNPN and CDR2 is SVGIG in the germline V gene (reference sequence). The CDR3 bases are TGTGCCTGGACCCGAACCGAGGGGAGCTACACCTTC. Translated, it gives CAWTRTEGSYTF.

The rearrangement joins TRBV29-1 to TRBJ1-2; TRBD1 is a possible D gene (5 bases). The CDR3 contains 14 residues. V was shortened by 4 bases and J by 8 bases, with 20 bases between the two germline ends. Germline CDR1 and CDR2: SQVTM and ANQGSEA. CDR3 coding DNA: TGCAGCGTTGCGCCGGGACCGACGCGACTCGGCTACACCTTC. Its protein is CSVAPGPTRLGYTF.

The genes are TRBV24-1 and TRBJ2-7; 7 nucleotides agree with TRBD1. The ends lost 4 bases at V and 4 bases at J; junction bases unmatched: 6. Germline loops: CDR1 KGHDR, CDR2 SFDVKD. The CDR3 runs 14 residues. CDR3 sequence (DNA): TGTGCCACCAGTGACAGGGGACAGACATACGAGCAGTACTTC. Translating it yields CATSDRGQTYEQYF.

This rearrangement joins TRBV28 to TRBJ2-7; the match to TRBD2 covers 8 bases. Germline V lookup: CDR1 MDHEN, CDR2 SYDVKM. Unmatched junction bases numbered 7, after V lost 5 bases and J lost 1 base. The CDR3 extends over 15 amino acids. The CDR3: CASSPLKRESYEQYF. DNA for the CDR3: TGTGCCAGCAGTCCTCTCAAGCGGGAGTCCTACGAGCAGTACTTC.

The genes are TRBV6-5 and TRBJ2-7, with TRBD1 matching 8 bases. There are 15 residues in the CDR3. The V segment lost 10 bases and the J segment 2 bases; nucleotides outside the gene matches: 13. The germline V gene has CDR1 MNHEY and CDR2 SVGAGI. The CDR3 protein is CATRGQDIVTYEQYF. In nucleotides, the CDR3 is TGTGCCACCAGGGGACAGGACATTGTGACCTACGAGCAGTACTTC.

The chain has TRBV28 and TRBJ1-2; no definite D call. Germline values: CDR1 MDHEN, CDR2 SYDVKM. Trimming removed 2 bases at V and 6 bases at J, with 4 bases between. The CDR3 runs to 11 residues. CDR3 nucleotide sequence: TGTGCCAGCAGTTTAGTTAATGGCTACACCTTC. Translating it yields CASSLVNGYTF.

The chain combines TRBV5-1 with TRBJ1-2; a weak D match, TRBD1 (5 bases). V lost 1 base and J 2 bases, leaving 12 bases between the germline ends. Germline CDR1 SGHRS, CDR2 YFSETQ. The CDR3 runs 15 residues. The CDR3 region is CASSLNGAGNYGYTF. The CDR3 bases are TGCGCCAGCAGCTTGAATGGGGCAGGGAACTATGGCTACACCTTC.

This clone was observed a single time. CDR3: CARGGLFVGGWHEQYF. Here the CDR3 DNA reads TGTGCCAGGGGGGGCCTCTTTGTAGGGGGCTGGCACGAGCAGTACTTC. The chain carries TRBV11-1 and TRBJ2-7, with D perhaps TRBD1 (7 bases). Germline assignment: CDR1 SGHAT and CDR2 FQDESV (reference sequence). V lost 9 bases, J lost 5 bases, and 26 bases lay in between. The CDR3 is 16 amino acids. Variable domain in full (rest from reference TRBV11-1 and TRBJ2-7): EAEVAQSPRYKITEKSQAVAFWCDPISGHATLYWYRQILGQGPELLVQFQDESVVDDSQLPKDRFSAERLKGVDSTLKIQPAELGDSAMYLCARGGLFVGGWHEQYFGPGTRLTVT.

The CDR3 loop is CASSYVGDGRAFF. In DNA, the CDR3 is TGTGCCAGCAGCTATGTGGGGGACGGCAGAGCTTTCTTT. This chain connects TRBV5-4 to TRBJ1-1; D perhaps matches TRBD1 (5 bases). V gave up 3 bases and J gave up 10 bases, with 16 bases separating them. The CDR3 runs to 13 residues. Germline assignment: CDR1 SGHNT and CDR2 YYREEE (reference sequence).

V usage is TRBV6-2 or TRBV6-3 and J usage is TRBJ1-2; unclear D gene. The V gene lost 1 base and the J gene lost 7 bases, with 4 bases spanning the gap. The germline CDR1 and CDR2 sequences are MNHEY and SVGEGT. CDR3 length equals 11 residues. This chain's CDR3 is CASSYYGGYTF. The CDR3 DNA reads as TGTGCCAGCAGTTACTATGGTGGCTACACCTTC.

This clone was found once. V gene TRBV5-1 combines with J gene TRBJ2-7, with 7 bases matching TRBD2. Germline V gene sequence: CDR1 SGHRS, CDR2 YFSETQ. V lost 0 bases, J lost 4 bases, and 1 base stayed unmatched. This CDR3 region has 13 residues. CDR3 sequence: CASSLGAGYEQYF. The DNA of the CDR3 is TGCGCCAGCAGCTTGGGAGCGGGGTACGAGCAGTACTTC.

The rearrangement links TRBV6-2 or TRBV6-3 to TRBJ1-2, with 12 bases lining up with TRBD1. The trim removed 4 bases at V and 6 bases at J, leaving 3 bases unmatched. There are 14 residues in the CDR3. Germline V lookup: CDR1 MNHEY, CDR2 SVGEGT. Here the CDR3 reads CASSLGQGANGYTF. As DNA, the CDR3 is TGTGCCAGCAGTTTGGGACAGGGGGCGAATGGCTACACCTTC.

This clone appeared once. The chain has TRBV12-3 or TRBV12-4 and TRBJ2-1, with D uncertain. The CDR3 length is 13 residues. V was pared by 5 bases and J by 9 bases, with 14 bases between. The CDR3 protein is CASSPRIPGEQFF. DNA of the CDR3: TGTGCCAGCAGTCCCCGGATCCCCGGTGAGCAGTTCTTC.

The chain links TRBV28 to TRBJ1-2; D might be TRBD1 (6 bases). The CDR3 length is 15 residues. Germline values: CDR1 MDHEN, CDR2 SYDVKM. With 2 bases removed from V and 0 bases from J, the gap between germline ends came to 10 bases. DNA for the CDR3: TGTGCCAGCAGTTTAAGGGGGTTGCCTAACTATGGCTACACCTTC. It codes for CASSLRGLPNYGYTF.

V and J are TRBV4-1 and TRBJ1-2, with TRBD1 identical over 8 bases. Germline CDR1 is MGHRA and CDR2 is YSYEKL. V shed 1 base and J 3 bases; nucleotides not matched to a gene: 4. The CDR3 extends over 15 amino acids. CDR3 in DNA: TGCGCCAGCAGCCAAGCTCCGGGACAGGACTATGGCTACACCTTC. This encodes CASSQAPGQDYGYTF.

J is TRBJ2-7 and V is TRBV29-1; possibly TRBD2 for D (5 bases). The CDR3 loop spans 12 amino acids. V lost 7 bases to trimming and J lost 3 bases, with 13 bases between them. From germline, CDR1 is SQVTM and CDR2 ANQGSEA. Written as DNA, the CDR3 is TGCAGCGCAAAGCTCGGGGTCTACGAGCAGTACTTC. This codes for CSAKLGVYEQYF.

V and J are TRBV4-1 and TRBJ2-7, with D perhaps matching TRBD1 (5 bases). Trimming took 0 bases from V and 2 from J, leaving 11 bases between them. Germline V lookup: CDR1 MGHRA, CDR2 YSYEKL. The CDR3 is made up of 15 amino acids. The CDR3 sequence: CASSQDPAGTYEQYF. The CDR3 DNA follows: TGCGCCAGCAGCCAAGACCCGGCAGGGACCTACGAGCAGTACTTC.

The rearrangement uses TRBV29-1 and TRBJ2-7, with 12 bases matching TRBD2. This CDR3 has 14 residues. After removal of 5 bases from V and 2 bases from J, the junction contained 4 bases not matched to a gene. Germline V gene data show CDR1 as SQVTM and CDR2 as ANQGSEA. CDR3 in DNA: TGCAGCGTTCGGACTAGCGGGGTAACCTACGAGCAGTACTTC. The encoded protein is CSVRTSGVTYEQYF.

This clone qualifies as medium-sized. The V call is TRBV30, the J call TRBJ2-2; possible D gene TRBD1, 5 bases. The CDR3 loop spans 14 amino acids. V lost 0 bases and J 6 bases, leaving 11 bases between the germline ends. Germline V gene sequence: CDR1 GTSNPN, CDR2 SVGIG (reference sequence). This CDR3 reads CAWSVGREAGELFF. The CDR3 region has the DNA TGTGCCTGGAGTGTGGGCAGGGAAGCCGGGGAGCTGTTTTTT. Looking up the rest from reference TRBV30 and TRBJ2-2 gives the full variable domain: SQTIHQWPATLVQPVGSPLSLECTVEGTSNPNLYWYRQAAGRGLQLLFYSVGIGQISSEVPQNLSASRPQDRQFILSSKKLLLSDSGFYLCAWSVGREAGELFFGEGSRLTVL.